Shown below are 31 T cell receptor beta chains from a single sample sequenced in a study of T-cell reconstitution after alpha-beta-depleted transplantation in children (TCRdb year 2016). The library was produced with PCR. Sequencing instrument: Illumina HiSeq 2500. To normalize quantification of the TCRbeta repertoire, the TCR libraries were built with molecular barcoding that relied on unique molecular identifiers. The public reads were reanalyzed by TCRdb: fastp trimming at Q25, MiXCR alignment, in-frame beta chains only. Here each entry gathers all rows of one CDR3 protein and keeps the most common genes and DNA. The sample data list some 600,000 distinct CDR3 sequences, and around 16% of these were observed just once. The ten largest clones capture 0.8% to 1.1% of the sample. Source: PBMCs from the stem cell graft donor, taken from the stem cell graft. These receptors all stem from a human donor who donated a stem cell graft to a child with acute myeloid leukemia.

Ten or more counts support this clonotype. This CDR3 is CSVGGGSNQPQHF. CDR3 DNA: TGCAGCGTTGGAGGGGGTAGCAATCAGCCCCAGCATTTT. The chain uses TRBV29-1 and TRBJ1-5; TRBD1 might be the D (6 bases). The germline V gene encodes CDR1 SQVTM and CDR2 ANQGSEA. The V end was cut by 4 bases, the J end by 0 bases, with 7 bases between. There are 13 residues in the CDR3.

In its sample, this clonotype was seen a few times. The chain carries TRBV28 and TRBJ1-4; no definite D call. CDR3 size: 17 residues. Deletions cut 7 bases from V and 10 bases from J, with 28 bases between. The germline V gene encodes CDR1 MDHEN and CDR2 SYDVKM. CDR3 amino acids: CASIPIRATGGYGKLFF. CDR3 bases: TGTGCCAGCATTCCTATAAGGGCTACGGGCGGCTATGGAAAACTGTTTTTT. Full variable domain (missing parts from reference TRBV28 and TRBJ1-4): DVKVTQSSRYLVKRTGEKVFLECVQDMDHENMFWYRQDPGLGLRLIYFSYDVKMKEKGDIPEGYSVSREKKERFSLILESASTNQTSMYLCASIPIRATGGYGKLFFGSGTQLSVL.

This clonotype was found a few times. A read error may produce the germline difference seen at one junction end. The rearrangement uses TRBV13 and TRBJ1-6, with D possibly matching TRBD1 (5 bases). The CDR3 loop spans 14 amino acids. Looked up from germline, CDR1 is PRHDT and CDR2 is FYEKMQ (reference sequence). Written as DNA, the CDR3 is TGTGCCAGCAGCCTAGGTGGAGGGACGTCACCCCTCCACTTT. It specifies CASSLGGGTSPLHF. The full variable domain, in which reference TRBV13 and TRBJ1-6 provide the parts outside the CDR3, is AAGVIQSPRHLIKEKRETATLKCYPIPRHDTVYWYQQGPGQDPQFLISFYEKMQSDKGSIPDRFSAQQFSDYHSELNMSSLELGDSALYFCASSLGGGTSPLHFGNGTRLTVT.

The sample holds many counts of this clonotype. This rearrangement joins TRBV5-1 to TRBJ2-3; D gene uncertain. CDR3 length: 14 amino acids. Germline V CDR1 and CDR2: SGHRS, YFSETQ. Trimming removed 1 base from V and 1 base from J, with 7 bases in between. CDR3 in DNA: TGCGCCAGCAGCTTGTTGCCTCGCACAGATACGCAGTATTTT. It yields the protein CASSLLPRTDTQYF.

This clonotype was picked up a small number of times. The chain couples TRBV4-3 to TRBJ2-7; D not certain. Trimming removed 1 base at V and 2 bases at J, with 9 bases between. The germline V gene encodes CDR1 LGHNA and CDR2 YSLEER. The CDR3 consists of 14 residues. The DNA of the CDR3 is TGCGCCAGCAGCCAAGCCGTCGGAACCTACGAGCAGTACTTC. Encoded protein: CASSQAVGTYEQYF.

The chain joins TRBV6-5 to TRBJ2-1; a possible D gene is TRBD1 (6 bases). CDR1 is MNHEY, CDR2 SVGAGI, per germline. The CDR3 runs to 14 residues. The ends were cut back, 2 bases at V and 10 bases at J, with 15 bases in the middle. The CDR3 here is CASSYQGLGWEQFF. CDR3 DNA: TGTGCCAGCAGTTACCAGGGGCTGGGTTGGGAGCAGTTCTTC.

The chain links TRBV6-5 to TRBJ2-1; maybe TRBD1 (5 bases). The CDR3 covers 18 residues. Trimming shortened V by 0 bases and J by 0 bases, and 15 bases separated the two germline ends. Germline values: CDR1 MNHEY, CDR2 SVGAGI. The CDR3 reads CASSYSLLRDSSYNEQFF. CDR3 sequence (DNA): TGTGCCAGCAGTTACTCGCTCCTTCGAGACAGCTCCTACAATGAGCAGTTCTTC.

Many counts were recorded for this clonotype. V usage is TRBV13 and J usage is TRBJ2-2; 8 bases map to TRBD1. V shed 0 bases and J 1 base; nucleotides not matched to a gene: 4. The CDR3 spans 17 residues. Germline-derived CDR1 and CDR2 are PRHDT and FYEKMQ (reference sequence). The CDR3 DNA is TGTGCCAGCAGCTTAGGCCGCAGGGGGCGGAACACCGGGGAGCTGTTTTTT. It translates to CASSLGRRGRNTGELFF. The full variable domain, in which reference TRBV13 and TRBJ2-2 provide the parts outside the CDR3, is AAGVIQSPRHLIKEKRETATLKCYPIPRHDTVYWYQQGPGQDPQFLISFYEKMQSDKGSIPDRFSAQQFSDYHSELNMSSLELGDSALYFCASSLGRRGRNTGELFFGEGSRLTVL.

The CDR3 spells CASSFSRDRNTGELFF. Here the CDR3 DNA reads TGCGCCAGCAGCTTCTCCCGGGACAGGAACACCGGGGAGCTGTTTTTT. The chain combines TRBV5-1 with TRBJ2-2, with 7 bases matching TRBD1. V was clipped by 2 bases and J by 1 base; unmatched bases: 5. Germline CDR1 SGHRS, CDR2 YFSETQ. The CDR3 totals 16 residues.

This clonotype has ten or more counts. The chain couples TRBV20-1 to TRBJ1-2; a possible D gene is TRBD1 (5 bases). The CDR3 has 15 amino acids. Germline lookup yields CDR1 DFQATT and CDR2 SNEGSKA (reference sequence). Trimming stripped 1 base from V and 5 bases from J, with 17 bases between. The CDR3 DNA follows: TGCAGTGCTAGAGGCCCTGGGGCCGGCTGGTATGGCTACACCTTC. This sequence encodes CSARGPGAGWYGYTF.

This clonotype was counted at least ten times. V is TRBV7-2 and J is TRBJ1-1; D unclear. This CDR3 has 12 amino acids. Germline V gene lookup returns CDR1 SGHTA and CDR2 FQGNSA. V lost 4 bases and J lost 6, with 9 bases in between. The CDR3 sequence is CASSWGRAEAFF. The CDR3 DNA reads as TGTGCCAGCAGCTGGGGAAGGGCTGAAGCTTTCTTT.

This clonotype was recorded many times. The V and J genes are TRBV7-2 and TRBJ2-1, with TRBD1 as a possible D gene (5 bases). Trimming left V 2 bases short and J 8 bases short, with 7 bases between. This CDR3 has 12 residues. Germline V gene data show CDR1 as SGHTA and CDR2 as FQGNSA. CDR3 sequence: CASSLQGYEQFF. The CDR3 DNA sequence: TGTGCCAGCAGCTTACAGGGTTATGAGCAGTTCTTC.

There are many counts of this clonotype. V gene TRBV6-1 combines with J gene TRBJ2-4, with D maybe TRBD2 (6 bases). V gave up 8 bases and J gave up 0 bases, with 11 bases separating them. This CDR3 has 14 residues. CDR1 and CDR2 (germline): MNHNS, SASEGT. CDR3 sequence: CASSGTLAKNIQYF. The CDR3 DNA is TGTGCCAGCTCTGGGACTCTAGCCAAAAACATTCAGTACTTC.

This clonotype was seen ten or more times. V usage is TRBV10-3 and J usage is TRBJ1-1, with D unresolved. CDR1 is ENHRY and CDR2 is SYGVKD in the germline V gene. The CDR3 loop spans 11 amino acids. V was cut by 3 bases and J by 8 bases, with 7 bases left in between. The CDR3 sequence is CAISDGPEAFF. The CDR3 DNA reads as TGTGCCATCAGTGATGGGCCCGAAGCTTTCTTT.

This clonotype has only one observation. This chain links TRBV6-1 with TRBJ2-2, with a possible D match to TRBD1 (6 bases). V lost 7 bases to trimming and J lost 4 bases, with 13 bases between them. The V gene's germline CDR1 is MNHNS and CDR2 SASEGT. The CDR3 totals 14 residues. The CDR3 DNA follows: TGTGCCAGCAACGGTGGCAGGGGCACCGGGGAGCTGTTTTTT. Its translation: CASNGGRGTGELFF.

This clonotype was found many times. This chain links TRBV29-1 with TRBJ2-5, with D hard to call. Trimming took off 6 bases at V and 5 bases at J, with 16 bases between the two ends. This CDR3 is built from 13 residues. Germline V gene sequence: CDR1 SQVTM, CDR2 ANQGSEA. As DNA, the CDR3 is TGCAGCGTCCGGCCGGCCAGTCAGGAGACCCAGTACTTC. This sequence encodes CSVRPASQETQYF.

The table lists this clonotype with many counts. The chain recombines TRBV20-1 with TRBJ1-1; D might be TRBD1 (5 bases). Germline V lookup: CDR1 DFQATT, CDR2 SNEGSKA (reference sequence). V was trimmed by 2 bases and J by 0 bases, leaving 13 bases between them. The CDR3 has 15 amino acids. The CDR3 protein is CSARRQFHLNTEAFF. The CDR3 nucleotides are TGCAGTGCTAGAAGACAGTTCCATCTGAACACTGAAGCTTTCTTT.

This clonotype has only a few counts. This chain joins TRBV7-9 and TRBJ1-4, with 9 bases aligning to TRBD1. The V segment lost 2 bases and the J segment 10 bases; nucleotides outside the gene matches: 11. The germline V gene encodes CDR1 SEHNR and CDR2 FQNEAQ (reference sequence). This CDR3 is built from 16 residues. The CDR3 spells CASSLPPTGGIGKLFF. The CDR3 nucleotides are TGTGCCAGCAGCTTACCCCCTACAGGGGGCATAGGAAAACTGTTTTTT.

In this sample, this clonotype turned up a few times. This sequence joins TRBV30 and TRBJ1-1; no clear D. V was clipped by 1 base and J by 6 bases, with 12 bases between them. The CDR3 sequence is 13 residues long. Germline-derived CDR1 and CDR2 are GTSNPN and SVGIG (reference sequence). CDR3 bases: TGTGCCTGGAGTGGCCTCCCGGGCCCTGAAGCTTTCTTT. It is translated as CAWSGLPGPEAFF.

This clonotype was seen just once. This sequence joins TRBV4-3 and TRBJ2-5; 7 bases line up with TRBD2. After removal of 1 base from V and 2 bases from J, the junction contained 7 bases not matched to a gene. The CDR3 spans 16 residues. Germline-derived CDR1 and CDR2 are LGHNA and YSLEER. This chain's CDR3 is CASSQAPRGGQETQYF. The CDR3 coding sequence is TGCGCCAGCAGCCAAGCGCCCCGGGGAGGGCAAGAGACCCAGTACTTC.

This clonotype has a handful of counts. The V and J genes are TRBV7-9 and TRBJ2-1; D perhaps matches TRBD2 (5 bases). Germline V lookup: CDR1 SEHNR, CDR2 FQNEAQ (reference sequence). V was cut by 6 bases and J by 0 bases, with 18 bases left in between. CDR3 length equals 17 residues. CDR3 in amino acids: CASRHMGGPSSYNEQFF. In nucleotides, the CDR3 is TGTGCCAGCAGACACATGGGCGGGCCAAGCTCCTACAATGAGCAGTTCTTC. Looking up the rest from reference TRBV7-9 and TRBJ2-1 gives the full variable domain: DTGVSQNPRHKITKRGQNVTFRCDPISEHNRLYWYRQTLGQGPEFLTYFQNEAQLEKSRLLSDRFSAERPKGSFSTLEIQRTEQGDSAMYLCASRHMGGPSSYNEQFFGPGTRLTVL.

This clonotype occurred a few times. The rearrangement uses TRBV20-1 and TRBJ2-2; 15 bases map to TRBD2. J gave up 6 bases and V 6 bases, and 5 bases lay outside the gene matches. The CDR3 sequence is 15 residues long. Germline loops: CDR1 DFQATT, CDR2 SNEGSKA (reference sequence). The CDR3 DNA follows: TGCAGTGCCCAGGGACTAGCGGGGGGTGCCGGGGAGCTGTTTTTT. Its protein product is CSAQGLAGGAGELFF.

This clonotype turned up a few times. V usage is TRBV28 and J usage is TRBJ2-2, with 7 positions matching TRBD1. The CDR3 has 15 amino acids. Trimming at V came to 6 bases and at J to 4 bases, leaving 8 bases not matched to a gene. CDR1 and CDR2 from the germline V gene are MDHEN and SYDVKM. CDR3 nucleotides: TGTGCCAGCAGGAGACAGGGAAGGTCCACCGGGGAGCTGTTTTTT. Translation: CASRRQGRSTGELFF.

This clonotype showed up just a few times. The gene calls are TRBV5-6 and TRBJ2-7; D unclear. This CDR3 comprises 15 residues. Trimming took off 0 bases at V and 3 bases at J, with 13 bases between the two ends. CDR1 and CDR2 from the germline V gene are SGHDT and YYEEEE. The CDR3 protein is CASSLGSSRYYEQYF. DNA of the CDR3: TGTGCCAGCAGCTTGGGGAGCAGCCGTTACTACGAGCAGTACTTC.

V gene TRBV12-3 or TRBV12-4 combines with J gene TRBJ2-3; 8 bases map to TRBD1. The CDR3 spans 15 residues. The trim removed 6 bases at V and 4 bases at J, leaving 9 bases unmatched. The CDR3, as DNA: TGTGCCAGCAGAGCGGACAGGGCGAGGGCAGATACGCAGTATTTT. This encodes CASRADRARADTQYF.

The sample holds many counts of this clonotype. J is TRBJ1-2 and V is TRBV15; tentative D call: TRBD1 (5 bases). Germline V lookup: CDR1 LNHNV, CDR2 YYDKDF (reference sequence). This CDR3 is built from 16 residues. V shed 0 bases and J shed 8 bases, with 19 bases lying between them. CDR3 residues: CATSRDRVQGRYGYTF. For the CDR3, the DNA is TGTGCCACCAGCAGAGATCGGGTCCAGGGTCGGTACGGCTACACCTTC.

This clonotype was counted many times. The chain carries TRBV6-5 and TRBJ1-6; D call uncertain. In germline, CDR1 is MNHEY, CDR2 SVGAGI. The CDR3 loop spans 18 amino acids. V gave up 0 bases and J gave up 0 bases, with 12 bases separating them. The CDR3 here is CASSYSTTASSYNSPLHF. The CDR3 DNA reads as TGTGCCAGCAGTTACTCAACGACCGCGAGCTCCTATAATTCACCCCTCCACTTT.

The chain couples TRBV20-1 to TRBJ2-3; D remains unclear. The CDR3 sequence is 15 residues long. V was clipped by 1 base and J by 0 bases, with 11 bases between them. Germline CDR1 is DFQATT and CDR2 is SNEGSKA (reference sequence). CDR3 nucleotides: TGCAGTGCTAGAGGGGCAGTTCCTAGCACAGATACGCAGTATTTT. It yields the protein CSARGAVPSTDTQYF.

The gene calls are TRBV7-2 and TRBJ1-6; D uncertain. Trimming took off 1 base at V and 8 bases at J, with 12 bases between the two ends. The CDR3 runs to 15 residues. CDR1 and CDR2 from the germline V gene are SGHTA and FQGNSA. As DNA, the CDR3 is TGTGCCAGCAGCTTAGAAGGAGCTCCGGATTCACCCCTCCACTTT. It yields the protein CASSLEGAPDSPLHF.

The V gene is TRBV12-3 or TRBV12-4, the J gene TRBJ2-7; D remains unclear. The CDR3 has 15 residues. Trimming shortened V by 4 bases and J by 3 bases, and 16 bases separated the two germline ends. CDR3 loop: CASSSGQAPFYEQYV. The CDR3, as DNA: TGTGCCAGCAGTTCCGGCCAGGCACCGTTCTACGAGCAGTACGTC.

This clonotype was picked up one time. The chain has TRBV7-9 and TRBJ1-5, with 9 bases identical to TRBD1. J gave up 5 bases and V 3 bases, and 8 bases lay outside the gene matches. Germline lookup yields CDR1 SEHNR and CDR2 FQNEAQ (reference sequence). The CDR3 is 16 residues long. DNA of the CDR3: TGTGCCAGCAGCTTCGCACAGGGGGCTCGGGATCAGCCCCAGCATTTT. It yields the protein CASSFAQGARDQPQHF.